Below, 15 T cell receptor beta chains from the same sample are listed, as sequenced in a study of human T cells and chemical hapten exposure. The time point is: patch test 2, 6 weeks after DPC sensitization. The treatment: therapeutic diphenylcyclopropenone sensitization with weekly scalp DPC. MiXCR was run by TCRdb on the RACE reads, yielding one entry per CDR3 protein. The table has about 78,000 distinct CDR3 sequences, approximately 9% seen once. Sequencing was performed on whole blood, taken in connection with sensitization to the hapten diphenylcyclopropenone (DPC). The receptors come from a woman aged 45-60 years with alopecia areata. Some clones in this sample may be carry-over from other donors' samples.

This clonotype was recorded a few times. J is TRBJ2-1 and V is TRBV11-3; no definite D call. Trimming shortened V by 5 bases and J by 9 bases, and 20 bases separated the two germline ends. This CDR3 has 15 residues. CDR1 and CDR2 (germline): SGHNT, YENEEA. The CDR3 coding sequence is TGTGCCAGCAGCGGTCCGGGTAGCTCGCGGAGTGAGCAGTTCTTC. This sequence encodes CASSGPGSSRSEQFF.

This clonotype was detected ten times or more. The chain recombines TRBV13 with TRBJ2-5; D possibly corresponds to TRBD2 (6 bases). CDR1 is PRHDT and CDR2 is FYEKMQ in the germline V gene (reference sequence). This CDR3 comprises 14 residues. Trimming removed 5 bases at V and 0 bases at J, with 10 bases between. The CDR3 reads CASSTGGYQETQYF. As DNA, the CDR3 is TGTGCCAGCAGCACCGGGGGTTACCAAGAGACCCAGTACTTC.

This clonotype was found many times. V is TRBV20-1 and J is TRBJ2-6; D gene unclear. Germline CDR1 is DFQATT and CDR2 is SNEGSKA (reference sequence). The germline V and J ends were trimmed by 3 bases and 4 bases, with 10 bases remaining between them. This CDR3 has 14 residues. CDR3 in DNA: TGCAGTGCTAGTATGGTGGAAGGGGCCAACGTCCTGACTTTC. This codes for CSASMVEGANVLTF.

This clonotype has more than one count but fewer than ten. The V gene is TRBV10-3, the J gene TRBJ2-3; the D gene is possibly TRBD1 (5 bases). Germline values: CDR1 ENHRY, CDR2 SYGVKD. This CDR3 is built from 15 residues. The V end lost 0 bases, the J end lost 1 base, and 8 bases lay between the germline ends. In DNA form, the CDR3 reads TGTGCCATCAGTGAGTCAGCCAGGGGCACAGATACGCAGTATTTT. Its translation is CAISESARGTDTQYF.

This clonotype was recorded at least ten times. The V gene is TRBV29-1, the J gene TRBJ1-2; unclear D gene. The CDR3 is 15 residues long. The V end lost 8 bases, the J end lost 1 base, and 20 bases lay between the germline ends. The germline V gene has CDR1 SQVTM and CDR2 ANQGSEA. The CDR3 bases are TGCAGCTCTCTAGGTCTGGACGGATTTAACTATGGCTACACCTTC. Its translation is CSSLGLDGFNYGYTF.

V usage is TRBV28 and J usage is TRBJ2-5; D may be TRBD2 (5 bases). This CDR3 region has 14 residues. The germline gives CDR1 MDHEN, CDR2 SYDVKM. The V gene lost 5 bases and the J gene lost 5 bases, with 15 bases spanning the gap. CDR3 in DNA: TGTGCCAGCAGTCCCGGGGTCCGGGCGGAGACCCAGTACTTC. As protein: CASSPGVRAETQYF.

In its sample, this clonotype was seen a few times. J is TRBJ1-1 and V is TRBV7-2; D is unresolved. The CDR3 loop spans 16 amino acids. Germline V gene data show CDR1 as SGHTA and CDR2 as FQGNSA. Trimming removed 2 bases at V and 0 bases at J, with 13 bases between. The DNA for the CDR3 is TGTGCCAGCAGCTTAAACGGAGCTACAATGAACACTGAAGCTTTCTTT. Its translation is CASSLNGATMNTEAFF.

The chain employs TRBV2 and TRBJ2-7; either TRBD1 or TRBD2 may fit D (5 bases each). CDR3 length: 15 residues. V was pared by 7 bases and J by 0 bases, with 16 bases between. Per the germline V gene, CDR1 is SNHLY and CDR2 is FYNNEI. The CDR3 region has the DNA TGTGCCAGCATCTCCGGGAAGGGGCCCTCCTACGAGCAGTACTTC. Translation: CASISGKGPSYEQYF.

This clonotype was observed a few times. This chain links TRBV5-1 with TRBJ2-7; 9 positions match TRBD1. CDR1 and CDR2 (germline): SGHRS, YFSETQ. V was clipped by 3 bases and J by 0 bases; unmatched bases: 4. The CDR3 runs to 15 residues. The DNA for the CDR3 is TGCGCCAGCAGCTGGGGGACAGGGAGCTCCTACGAGCAGTACTTC. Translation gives CASSWGTGSSYEQYF.

CDR3 loop: CASSLQGGNTEAFF. The DNA of the CDR3 is TGTGCCAGCTCACTACAGGGCGGGAACACTGAAGCTTTCTTT. The rearrangement links TRBV18 to TRBJ1-1, with D possibly TRBD1 on 6 matching bases. The CDR3 has 14 residues. Germline V lookup: CDR1 KGHSH, CDR2 LQKENI. Trimming stripped 4 bases from V and 1 base from J, with 10 bases between. Complete variable domain (other parts from reference TRBV18 and TRBJ1-1): NAGVMQNPRHLVRRRGQEARLRCSPMKGHSHVYWYRQLPEEGLKFMVYLQKENIIDESGMPKERFSAEFPKEGPSILRIQQVVRGDSAAYFCASSLQGGNTEAFFGQGTRLTVV.

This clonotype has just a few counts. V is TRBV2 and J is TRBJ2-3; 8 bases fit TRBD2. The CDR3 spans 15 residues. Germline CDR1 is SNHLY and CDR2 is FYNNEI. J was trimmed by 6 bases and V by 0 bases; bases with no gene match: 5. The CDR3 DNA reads TGTGCCAGCAGTGAAGCGCGGGTAGCGGGGGATACGCAGTATTTT. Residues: CASSEARVAGDTQYF.

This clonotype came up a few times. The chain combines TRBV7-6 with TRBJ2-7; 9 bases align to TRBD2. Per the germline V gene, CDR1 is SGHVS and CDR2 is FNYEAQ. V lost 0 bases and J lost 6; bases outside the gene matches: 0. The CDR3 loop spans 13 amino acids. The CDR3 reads CASSLASGGEQYF. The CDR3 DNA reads TGTGCCAGCAGCTTAGCTAGCGGGGGCGAGCAGTACTTC.

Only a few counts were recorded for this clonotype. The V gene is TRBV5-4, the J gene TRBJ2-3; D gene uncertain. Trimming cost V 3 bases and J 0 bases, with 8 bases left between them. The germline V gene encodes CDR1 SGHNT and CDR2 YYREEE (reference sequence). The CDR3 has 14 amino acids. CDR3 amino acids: CASSSGSSTDTQYF. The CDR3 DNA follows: TGTGCCAGCAGCTCCGGGTCGAGCACAGATACGCAGTATTTT.

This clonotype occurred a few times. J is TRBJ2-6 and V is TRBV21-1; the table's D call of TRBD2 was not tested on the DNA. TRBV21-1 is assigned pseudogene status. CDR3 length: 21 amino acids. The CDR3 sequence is CASSKMEDEATVPSGANVLTF. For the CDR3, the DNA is TGTGCCAGCAGCAAAATGGAGGATGAGGCCACAGTCCCTTCTGGGGCCAACGTCCTGACTTTC.

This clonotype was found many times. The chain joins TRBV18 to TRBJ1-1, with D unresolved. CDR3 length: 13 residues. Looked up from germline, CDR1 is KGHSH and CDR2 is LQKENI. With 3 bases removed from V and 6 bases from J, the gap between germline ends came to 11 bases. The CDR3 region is CASSPVAPSEAFF. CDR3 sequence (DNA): TGTGCCAGCTCACCGGTTGCCCCCTCTGAAGCTTTCTTT.